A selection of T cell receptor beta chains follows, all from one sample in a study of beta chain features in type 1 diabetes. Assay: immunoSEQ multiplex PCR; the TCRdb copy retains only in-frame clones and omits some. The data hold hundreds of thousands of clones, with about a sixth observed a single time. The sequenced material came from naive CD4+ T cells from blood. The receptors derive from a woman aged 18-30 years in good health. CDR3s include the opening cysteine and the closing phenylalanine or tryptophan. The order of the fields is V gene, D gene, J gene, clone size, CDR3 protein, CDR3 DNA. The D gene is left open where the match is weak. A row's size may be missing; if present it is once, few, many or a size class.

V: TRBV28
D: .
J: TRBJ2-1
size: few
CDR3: CASTPTAGRDGNNEQFF
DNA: TGTGCCAGCACCCCCACGGCGGGGCGGGATGGAAACAATGAGCAGTTCTTC

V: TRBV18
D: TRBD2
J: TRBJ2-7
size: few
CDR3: CASSPKGLAGGKSYEQYF
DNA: TGTGCCAGCTCACCAAAAGGACTAGCGGGAGGGAAATCCTACGAGCAGTACTTC

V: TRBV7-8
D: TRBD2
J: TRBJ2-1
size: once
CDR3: CASKRGEGLAGGGRINEQFF
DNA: TGTGCCAGCAAAAGAGGCGAGGGACTAGCGGGAGGGGGCCGGATCAATGAGCAGTTCTTC

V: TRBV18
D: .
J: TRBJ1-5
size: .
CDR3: CASSPNGNSNQPQHF
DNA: TGTGCCAGCTCACCAAATGGGAATAGCAATCAGCCCCAGCATTTT

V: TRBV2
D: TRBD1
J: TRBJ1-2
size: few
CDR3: CASTHPGTEGGYTF
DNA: TGTGCCAGCACCCATCCCGGGACAGAAGGAGGCTACACCTTC

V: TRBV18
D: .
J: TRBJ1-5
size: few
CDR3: CASSPSADGTQHF
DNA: TGTGCCAGCTCACCTTCCGCCGACGGTACCCAGCATTTT

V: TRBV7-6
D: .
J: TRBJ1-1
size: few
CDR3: CASSLVLGPNTEAFF
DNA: TGTGCCAGCAGCTTAGTCCTGGGGCCGAACACTGAAGCTTTCTTT

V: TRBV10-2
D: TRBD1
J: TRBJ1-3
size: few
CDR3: CASSLGTVSGNTIYF
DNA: TGCGCCAGCAGCTTAGGGACAGTCTCTGGAAACACCATATATTTT

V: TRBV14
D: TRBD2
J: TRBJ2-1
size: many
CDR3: CASSQRSGNYNEQFF
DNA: TGTGCCAGCAGCCAACGTAGCGGGAACTACAATGAGCAGTTCTTC

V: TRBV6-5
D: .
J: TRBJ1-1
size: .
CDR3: CASSYTGYPMNTEAFF
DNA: TGTGCCAGCAGTTATACAGGGTACCCGATGAACACTGAAGCTTTCTTT

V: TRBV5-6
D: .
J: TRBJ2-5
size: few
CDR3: CASSLGYVQETQYF
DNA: TGTGCCAGCAGCTTGGGTTATGTACAAGAGACCCAGTACTTC

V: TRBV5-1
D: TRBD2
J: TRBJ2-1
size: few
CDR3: CASSLGLAGVLGEQFF
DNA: TGCGCCAGCAGCTTGGGGCTAGCGGGAGTTCTCGGTGAGCAGTTCTTC

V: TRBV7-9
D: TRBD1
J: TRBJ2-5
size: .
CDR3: CASSKGQIETQYF
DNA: TGTGCCAGCAGCAAGGGACAGATAGAGACCCAGTACTTC

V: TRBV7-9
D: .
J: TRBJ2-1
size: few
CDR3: CASSSPHGDEQFF
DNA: TGTGCCAGCAGCTCGCCACACGGCGATGAGCAGTTCTTC

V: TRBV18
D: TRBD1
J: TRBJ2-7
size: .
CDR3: CASSPGTGGYKQYF
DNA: TGTGCCAGCTCACCGGGGACAGGGGGCTACAAGCAGTACTTC

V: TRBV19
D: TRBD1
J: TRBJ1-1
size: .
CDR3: CASSIDRDSLAFF
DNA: TGTGCCAGTAGTATAGATCGGGACAGCTTGGCTTTCTTT

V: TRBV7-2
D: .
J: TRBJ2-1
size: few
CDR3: CASSLVEYNEQFF
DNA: TGTGCCAGCAGCTTAGTGGAGTACAATGAGCAGTTCTTC

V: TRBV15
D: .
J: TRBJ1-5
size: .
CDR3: CATSEQRASSNQPQHF
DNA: TGTGCCACCAGCGAACAGCGGGCGTCTAGCAATCAGCCCCAGCATTTT

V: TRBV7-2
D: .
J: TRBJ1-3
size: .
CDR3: CASSLVASGNTIYF
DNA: TGTGCCAGCAGCTTAGTGGCCTCTGGAAACACCATATATTTT

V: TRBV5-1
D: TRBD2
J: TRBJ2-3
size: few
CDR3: CASSRPTSPGSDTQYF
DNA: TGCGCCAGCAGCCGCCCGACTAGCCCTGGTTCAGATACGCAGTATTTT

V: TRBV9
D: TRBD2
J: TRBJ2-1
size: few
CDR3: CASSIHEREGNEQFF
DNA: TGTGCCAGCAGCATCCACGAGCGGGAGGGGAATGAGCAGTTCTTC

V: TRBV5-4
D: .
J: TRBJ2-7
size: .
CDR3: CASSLPGNEQYF
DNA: TGTGCCAGCAGCTTGCCCGGCAACGAGCAGTACTTC

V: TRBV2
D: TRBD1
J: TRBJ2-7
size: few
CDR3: CASKGQGIYEQYF
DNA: TGTGCCAGCAAGGGACAGGGTATTTACGAGCAGTACTTC

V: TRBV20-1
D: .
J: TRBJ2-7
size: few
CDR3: CSAPRRYEQYF
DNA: TGCAGTGCACCTCGGAGGTACGAGCAGTACTTC

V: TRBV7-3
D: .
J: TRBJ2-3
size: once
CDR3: CASARGWGTDTQYF
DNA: TGTGCCAGCGCCCGGGGTTGGGGCACAGATACGCAGTATTTT

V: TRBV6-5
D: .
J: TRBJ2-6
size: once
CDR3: CASLGGAGANVLTF
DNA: TGTGCCAGCCTGGGGGGGGCCGGGGCCAACGTCCTGACTTTC

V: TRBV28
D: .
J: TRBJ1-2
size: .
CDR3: CASSSRRYGYTF
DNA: TGTGCCAGCAGTTCCCGACGCTATGGCTACACCTTC

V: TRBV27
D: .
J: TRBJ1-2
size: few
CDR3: CASSPTGYGYTF
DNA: TGTGCCAGCAGTCCTACAGGGTACGGCTACACCTTC

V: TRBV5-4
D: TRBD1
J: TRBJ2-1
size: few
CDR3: CASSQGAGGLDYNEQFF
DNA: TGTGCCAGCAGCCAGGGGGCCGGGGGACTGGACTACAATGAGCAGTTCTTC

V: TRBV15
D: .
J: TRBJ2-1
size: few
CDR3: CALGSGRTSYNEQFF
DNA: TGTGCCCTGGGTTCGGGGCGAACCTCCTACAATGAGCAGTTCTTC

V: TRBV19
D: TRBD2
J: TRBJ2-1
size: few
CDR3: CASSPISGRNNEQFF
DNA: TGTGCCAGTAGTCCGATTAGCGGGAGGAACAATGAGCAGTTCTTC

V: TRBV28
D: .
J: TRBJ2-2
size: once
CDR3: CASSLVSTGELFF
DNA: TGTGCCAGCTCACTAGTTTCGACCGGGGAGCTGTTTTTT

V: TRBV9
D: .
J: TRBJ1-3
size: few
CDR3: CASSVSGSGNTIYF
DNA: TGTGCCAGCAGCGTTTCAGGGTCTGGAAACACCATATATTTT

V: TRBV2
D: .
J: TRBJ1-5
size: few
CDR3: CASSSRGGNQPQHF
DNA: TGTGCCAGCAGTTCGCGAGGAGGCAATCAGCCCCAGCATTTT

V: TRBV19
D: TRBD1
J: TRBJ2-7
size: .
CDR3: CASSISTGGYYEQYF
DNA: TGTGCCAGTAGTATATCGACAGGGGGATACTACGAGCAGTACTTC

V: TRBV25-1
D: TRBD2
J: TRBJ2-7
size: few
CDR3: CASVGTSGRTRYEQYF
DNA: TGTGCCAGCGTTGGGACTAGCGGGAGGACCCGTTACGAGCAGTACTTC

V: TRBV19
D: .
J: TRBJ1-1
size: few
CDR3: CASTGNTEAFF
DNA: TGTGCCTCCACGGGGAACACTGAAGCTTTCTTT

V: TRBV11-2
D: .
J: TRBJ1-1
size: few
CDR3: CASRLNTEAFF
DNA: TGTGCCAGTCGTTTGAACACTGAAGCTTTCTTT

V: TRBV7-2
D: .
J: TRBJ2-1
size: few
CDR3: CASSLTTVINEQFF
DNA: TGTGCCAGCAGCTTAACAACAGTCATCAATGAGCAGTTCTTC

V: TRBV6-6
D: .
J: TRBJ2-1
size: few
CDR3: CASSPRGIGDEQFF
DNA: TGTGCCAGCAGTCCCCGAGGTATTGGGGATGAGCAGTTCTTC

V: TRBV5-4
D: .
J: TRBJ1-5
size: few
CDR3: CASPKRQGNNQPQHF
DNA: TGTGCCAGCCCTAAAAGGCAGGGCAACAATCAGCCCCAGCATTTT

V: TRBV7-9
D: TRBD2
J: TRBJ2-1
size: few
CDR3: CASSSGLAAYNEQFF
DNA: TGTGCCAGCAGCTCCGGACTAGCGGCGTACAATGAGCAGTTCTTC

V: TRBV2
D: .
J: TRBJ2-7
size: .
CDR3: CASSERGTTAFEQYF
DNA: TGTGCCAGCAGTGAACGTGGGACAACAGCGTTCGAGCAGTACTTC

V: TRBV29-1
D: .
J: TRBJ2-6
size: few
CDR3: CSVGGWAGANVLTF
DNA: TGCAGCGTTGGGGGGTGGGCTGGGGCCAACGTCCTGACTTTC

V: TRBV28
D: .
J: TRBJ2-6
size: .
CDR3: CASSTRGANVLTF
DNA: TGTGCCAGCAGTACTCGTGGGGCCAACGTCCTGACTTTC

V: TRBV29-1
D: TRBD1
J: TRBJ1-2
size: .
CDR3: CSAPRQGDNGYTF
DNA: TGCAGCGCCCCTCGCCAGGGGGATAATGGCTACACCTTC

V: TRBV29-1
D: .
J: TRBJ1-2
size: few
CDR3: CSADSGYTF
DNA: TGCAGCGCCGACAGTGGCTACACCTTC

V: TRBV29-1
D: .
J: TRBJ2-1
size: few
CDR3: CSVSRVAYNEQFF
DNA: TGCAGCGTGAGCCGGGTGGCCTACAATGAGCAGTTCTTC